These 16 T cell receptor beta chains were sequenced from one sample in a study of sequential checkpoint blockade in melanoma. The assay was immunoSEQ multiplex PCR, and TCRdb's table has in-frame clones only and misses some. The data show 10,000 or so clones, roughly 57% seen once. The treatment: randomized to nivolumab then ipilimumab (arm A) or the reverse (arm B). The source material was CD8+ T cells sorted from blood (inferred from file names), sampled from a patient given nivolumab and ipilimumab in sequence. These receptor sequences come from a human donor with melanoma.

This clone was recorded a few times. For the CDR3, the DNA is TGTGCCAGTAGTATTATTCCGGGGAGGATGAACACTGAAGCTTTCTTT. It translates to CASSIIPGRMNTEAFF. The chain is built from TRBV19 and TRBJ1-1; unclear D gene. This CDR3 region has 16 residues. The V end was cut by 3 bases, the J end by 0 bases, with 14 bases between. Germline CDR1 is LNHDA and CDR2 is SQIVND (reference sequence).

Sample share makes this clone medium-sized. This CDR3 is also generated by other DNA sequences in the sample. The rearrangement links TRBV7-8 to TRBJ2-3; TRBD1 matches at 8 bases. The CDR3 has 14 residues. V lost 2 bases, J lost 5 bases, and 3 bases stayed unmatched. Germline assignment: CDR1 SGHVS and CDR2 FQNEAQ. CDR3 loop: CASSLQGAGDTQYF. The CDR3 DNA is TGTGCCAGCAGCTTACAGGGGGCGGGAGATACGCAGTATTTT.

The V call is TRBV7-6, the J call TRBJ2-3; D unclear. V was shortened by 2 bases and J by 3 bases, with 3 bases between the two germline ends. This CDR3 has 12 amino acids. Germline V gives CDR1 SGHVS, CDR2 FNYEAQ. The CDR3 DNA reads TGTGCCAGCAGCTTATCGACAGATACGCAGTATTTT. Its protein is CASSLSTDTQYF.

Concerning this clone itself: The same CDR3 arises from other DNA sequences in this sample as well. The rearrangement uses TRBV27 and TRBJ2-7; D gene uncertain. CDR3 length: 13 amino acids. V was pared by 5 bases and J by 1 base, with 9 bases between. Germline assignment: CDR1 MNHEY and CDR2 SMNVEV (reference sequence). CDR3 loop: CASSLGASYEQYF. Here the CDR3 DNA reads TGTGCCAGCAGTCTCGGTGCGTCCTACGAGCAGTACTTC.

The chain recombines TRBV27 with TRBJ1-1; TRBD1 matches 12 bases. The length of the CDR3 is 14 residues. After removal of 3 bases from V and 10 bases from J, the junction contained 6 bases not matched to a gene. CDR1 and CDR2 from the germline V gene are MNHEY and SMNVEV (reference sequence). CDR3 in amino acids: CASSLGGQGAAAFF. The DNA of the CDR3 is TGTGCCAGCAGTTTGGGGGGACAGGGGGCAGCAGCTTTCTTT.

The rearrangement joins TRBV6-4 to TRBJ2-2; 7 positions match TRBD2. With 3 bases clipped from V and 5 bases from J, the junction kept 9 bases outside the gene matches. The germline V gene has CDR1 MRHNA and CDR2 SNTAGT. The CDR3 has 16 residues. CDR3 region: CASSEASGAPTGELFF. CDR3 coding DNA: TGTGCCAGCAGTGAGGCCAGCGGGGCCCCGACCGGGGAGCTGTTTTTT.

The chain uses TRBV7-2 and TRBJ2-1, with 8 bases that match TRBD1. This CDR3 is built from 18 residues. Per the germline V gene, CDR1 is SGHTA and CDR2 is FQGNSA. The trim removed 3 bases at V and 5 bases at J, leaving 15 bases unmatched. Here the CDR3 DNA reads TGTGCCAGCAGCTTGTATGTGTCTAGACAGGGGCTCCACAATGAGCAGTTCTTC. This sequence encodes CASSLYVSRQGLHNEQFF.

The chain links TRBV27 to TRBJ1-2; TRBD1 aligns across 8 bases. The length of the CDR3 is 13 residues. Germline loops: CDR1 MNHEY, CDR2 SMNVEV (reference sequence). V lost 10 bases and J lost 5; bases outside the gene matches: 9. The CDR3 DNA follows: TGTGCCACCGCCAGGGGGCGGAGATATGGCTACACCTTC. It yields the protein CATARGRRYGYTF.

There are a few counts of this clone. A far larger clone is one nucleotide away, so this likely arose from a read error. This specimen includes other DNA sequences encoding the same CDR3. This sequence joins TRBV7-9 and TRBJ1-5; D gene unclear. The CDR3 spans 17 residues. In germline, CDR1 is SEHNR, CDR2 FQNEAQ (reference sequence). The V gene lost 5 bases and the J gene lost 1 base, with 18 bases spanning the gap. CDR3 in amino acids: CASSPKPLGGSNQPQHF. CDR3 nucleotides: TGTGCCAGCAGCCCCAAACCTTTGGGAGGGAGCAATCAGCCCCAGCATTTT.

CDR3 protein: CASCPGRRNGEKLFF. The CDR3 DNA sequence: TGTGCCAGTTGCCCGGGCAGGAGGAATGGTGAAAAACTGTTTTTT. The chain carries TRBV9 and TRBJ1-4; unclear D gene. The CDR3 extends over 15 amino acids. Germline V gene sequence: CDR1 SGDLS, CDR2 YYNGEE. V lost 8 bases to trimming and J lost 7 bases, with 21 bases between them.

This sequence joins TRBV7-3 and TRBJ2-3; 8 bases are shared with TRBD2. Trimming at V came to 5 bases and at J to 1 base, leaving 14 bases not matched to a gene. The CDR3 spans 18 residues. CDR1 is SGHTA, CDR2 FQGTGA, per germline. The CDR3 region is CASSPVGGRKWGTDTQYF. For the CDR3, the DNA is TGTGCCAGCAGCCCCGTTGGCGGGAGGAAGTGGGGCACAGATACGCAGTATTTT. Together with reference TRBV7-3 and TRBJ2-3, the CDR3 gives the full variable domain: GAGVSQTPSNKVTEKGKYVELRCDPISGHTALYWYRQSLGQGPEFLIYFQGTGAADDSGLPNDRFFAVRPEGSVSTLKIQRTERGDSAVYLCASSPVGGRKWGTDTQYFGPGTRLTVL.

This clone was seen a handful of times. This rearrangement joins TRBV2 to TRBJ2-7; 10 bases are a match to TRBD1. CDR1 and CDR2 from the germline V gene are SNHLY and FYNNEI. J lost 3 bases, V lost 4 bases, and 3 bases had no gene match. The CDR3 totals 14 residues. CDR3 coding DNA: TGTGCCAGCAGTGGTTGGACAGGGGGCTACGAGCAGTACTTC. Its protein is CASSGWTGGYEQYF.

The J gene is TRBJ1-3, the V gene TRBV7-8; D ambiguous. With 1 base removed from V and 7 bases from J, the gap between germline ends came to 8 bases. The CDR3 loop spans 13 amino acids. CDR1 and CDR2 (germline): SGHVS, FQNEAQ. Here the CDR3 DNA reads TGTGCCAGCAGCTTAGATCGGAGGAACACCATATATTTT. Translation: CASSLDRRNTIYF.

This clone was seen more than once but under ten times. As DNA, the CDR3 is TGTGCCAGCACCAAAACGGGGGGCCAGTGGGATTCACCCCTCCACTTT. Protein: CASTKTGGQWDSPLHF. V gene TRBV28 combines with J gene TRBJ1-6, with D perhaps matching TRBD1 (6 bases). V lost 7 bases, J lost 8 bases, and 21 bases lay in between. Germline V gene lookup returns CDR1 MDHEN and CDR2 SYDVKM. The CDR3 totals 16 residues.

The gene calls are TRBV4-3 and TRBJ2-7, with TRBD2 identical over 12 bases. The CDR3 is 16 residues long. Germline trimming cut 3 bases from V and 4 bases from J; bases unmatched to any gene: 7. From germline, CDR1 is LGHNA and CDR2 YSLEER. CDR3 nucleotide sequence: TGCGCCAGCAGCCAGATTCTAGCGGGGGGGCAGTACGAGCAGTACTTC. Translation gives CASSQILAGGQYEQYF.

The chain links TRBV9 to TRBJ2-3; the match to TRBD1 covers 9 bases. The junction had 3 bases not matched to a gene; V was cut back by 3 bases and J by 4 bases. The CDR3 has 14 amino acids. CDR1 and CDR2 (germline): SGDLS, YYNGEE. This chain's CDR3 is CASSAGQGPDTQYF. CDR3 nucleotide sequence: TGTGCCAGCAGCGCCGGACAGGGGCCAGATACGCAGTATTTT.